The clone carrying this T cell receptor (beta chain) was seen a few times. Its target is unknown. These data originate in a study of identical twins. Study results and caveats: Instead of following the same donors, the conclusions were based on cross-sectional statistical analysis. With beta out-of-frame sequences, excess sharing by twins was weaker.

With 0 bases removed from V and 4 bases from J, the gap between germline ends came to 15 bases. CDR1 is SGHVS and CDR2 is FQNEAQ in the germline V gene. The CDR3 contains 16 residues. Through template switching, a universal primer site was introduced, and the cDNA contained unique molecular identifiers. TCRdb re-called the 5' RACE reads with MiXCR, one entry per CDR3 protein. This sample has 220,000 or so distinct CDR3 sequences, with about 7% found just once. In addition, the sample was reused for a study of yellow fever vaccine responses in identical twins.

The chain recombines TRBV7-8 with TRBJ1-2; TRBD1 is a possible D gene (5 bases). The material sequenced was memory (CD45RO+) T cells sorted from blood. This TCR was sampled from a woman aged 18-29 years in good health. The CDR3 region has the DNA TGTGCCAGCAGCTTAGCCCAAGGGAGGGGAAGCTATGGCTACACCTTC. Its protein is CASSLAQGRGSYGYTF.